Listed here are 5 T cell receptor beta chains from one sample, sequenced in a study of neurological immune-mediated disorders. TCRdb recomputed calls from the 5' RACE reads with MiXCR, one row per CDR3 protein. The table lists tens of thousands of distinct CDR3 sequences, around 2.3% of them singletons. Sequences were obtained from PBMCs. The receptors originated from a man aged 50 to 59 with multiple sclerosis.

In its sample, this clonotype was seen many times. The chain is built from TRBV13 and TRBJ2-7, with a possible D match to TRBD1 (6 bases). V was trimmed by 8 bases and J by 3 bases, leaving 11 bases between them. CDR3 length: 12 residues. Germline loops: CDR1 PRHDT, CDR2 FYEKMQ (reference sequence). CDR3 loop: CASGQTSYEQYF. The CDR3 DNA reads as TGTGCCAGCGGACAGACCAGCTACGAGCAGTACTTC.

As to this clonotype: The junction shows a germline mismatch at one end, possibly a read error. The CDR3 sequence: CSAAADGLAGEETQNF. CDR3 nucleotide sequence: TGCAGTGCCGCGGCGGATGGACTAGCGGGGGAAGAGACCCAGAACTTC. The chain combines TRBV20-1 with TRBJ2-5, with TRBD2 matching over 13 bases. CDR3 size: 16 residues. Germline CDR1 reads DFQATT; CDR2 reads SNEGSKA (reference sequence).

Ten or more counts support this clonotype. The V and J genes are TRBV7-2 and TRBJ1-2; D gene unclear. The germline CDR1 and CDR2 sequences are SGHTA and FQGNSA. CDR3 size: 11 residues. Trimming left V 1 base short and J 7 bases short, with 4 bases between. The CDR3 is CASSLEAGYTF. CDR3 sequence (DNA): TGTGCCAGCAGCTTAGAAGCTGGCTACACCTTC.

This clonotype was seen repeatedly, ten times or more. V and J are TRBV7-2 and TRBJ2-3, with TRBD2 matching 9 bases. J gave up 4 bases and V 2 bases, and 1 base lay outside the gene matches. Germline V gene sequence: CDR1 SGHTA, CDR2 FQGNSA. There are 14 residues in the CDR3. CDR3 amino acids: CASSLSGGPDTQYF. The CDR3 coding sequence is TGTGCCAGCAGCTTAAGCGGGGGGCCAGATACGCAGTATTTT. Supplemented by reference TRBV7-2 and TRBJ2-3, the full variable domain reads GAGVSQSPSNKVTEKGKDVELRCDPISGHTALYWYRQSLGQGLEFLIYFQGNSAPDKSGLPSDRFSAERTGGSVSTLTIQRTQQEDSAVYLCASSLSGGPDTQYFGPGTRLTVL.

This clonotype was recorded at least ten times. The V call is TRBV5-1, the J call TRBJ2-7; TRBD1 aligns across 9 bases. The CDR3 spans 15 residues. Germline V gene lookup returns CDR1 SGHRS and CDR2 YFSETQ. V was pared by 2 bases and J by 3 bases, with 6 bases of the junction left unmatched. CDR3 sequence reads: CASSLQGTGIYEQYF. The CDR3 DNA reads TGCGCCAGCAGCTTACAGGGGACAGGGATCTACGAGCAGTACTTC. Full variable domain (remainder filled in from reference TRBV5-1 and TRBJ2-7): KAGVTQTPRYLIKTRGQQVTLSCSPISGHRSVSWYQQTPGQGLQFLFEYFSETQRNKGNFPGRFSGRQFSNSRSEMNVSTLELGDSALYLCASSLQGTGIYEQYFGPGTRLTVT.